Sequencing of this T cell receptor (beta chain) was carried out in a study of blood T cell repertoires in COVID-19. Study-wide context: From the United States, Italy and Spain came samples of acute and convalescent COVID-19. PBMCs, B-cell-depleted T cells, or T cells were the source of the cDNA or gDNA that made up the material.

Source study methods: Nucleated cell number was recorded as an estimate derived from reference gene primer amplification. Measured with immunoSEQ multiplex PCR; TCRdb has only the in-frame clones, and not every one. V, J and clone size are taken as reported in that table, and D and trimming were inferred from the DNA itself. There are around 150,000 clones in the sample; just under 95% occur only once, and approximately 4.6% lies in the top ten. The germline V gene has CDR1 SGHTA and CDR2 FQGNSA. This CDR3 is built from 17 residues. The V and J ends lost 5 bases and 6 bases, in that order; junction bases with no gene match: 17. This clone has just a few counts.

The TCR comes from a woman aged 45-60 years with acute or convalescent COVID-19. The V and J genes are TRBV7-2 and TRBJ1-2; 8 bases map to TRBD1. The sequencing input was peripheral blood. CDR3 DNA sequence: TGTGCCAGCAGCCGTGGGACAGGACCCCTGCTAGGTCATGGCTACACCTTC. It codes for CASSRGTGPLLGHGYTF.